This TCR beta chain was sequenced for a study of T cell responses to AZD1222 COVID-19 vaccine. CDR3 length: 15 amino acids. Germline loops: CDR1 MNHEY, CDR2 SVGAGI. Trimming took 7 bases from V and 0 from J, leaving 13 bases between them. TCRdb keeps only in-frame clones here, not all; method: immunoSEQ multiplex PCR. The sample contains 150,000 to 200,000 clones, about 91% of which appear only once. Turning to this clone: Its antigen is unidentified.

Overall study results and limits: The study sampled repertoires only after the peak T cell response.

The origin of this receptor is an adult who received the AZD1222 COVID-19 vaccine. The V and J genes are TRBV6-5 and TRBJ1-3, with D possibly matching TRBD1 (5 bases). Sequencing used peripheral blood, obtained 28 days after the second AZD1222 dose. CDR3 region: CASTPLGVSGNTIYF. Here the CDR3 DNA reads TGTGCCAGCACCCCACTAGGGGTCTCTGGAAACACCATATATTTT.